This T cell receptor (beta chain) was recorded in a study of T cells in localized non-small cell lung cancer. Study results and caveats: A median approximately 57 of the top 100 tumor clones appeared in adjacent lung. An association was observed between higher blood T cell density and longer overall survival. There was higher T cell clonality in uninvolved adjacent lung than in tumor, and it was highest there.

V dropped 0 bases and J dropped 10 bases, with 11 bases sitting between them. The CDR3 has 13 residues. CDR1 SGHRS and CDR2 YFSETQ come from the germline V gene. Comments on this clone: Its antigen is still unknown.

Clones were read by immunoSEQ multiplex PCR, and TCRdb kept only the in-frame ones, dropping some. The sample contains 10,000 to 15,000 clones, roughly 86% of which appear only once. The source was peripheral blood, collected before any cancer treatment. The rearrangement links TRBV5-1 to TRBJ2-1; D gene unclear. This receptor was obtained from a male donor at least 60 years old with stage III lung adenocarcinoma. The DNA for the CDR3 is TGCGCCAGCAGCTTGGGTGGCCCCAGGGAGCAGTTCTTC. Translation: CASSLGGPREQFF.